The clone carrying this T cell receptor (beta chain) was seen only a few times. What it binds is unknown. The data are from a study of T-cell reconstitution after alpha-beta-depleted transplantation in children. Findings and limits, study-wide: About two months after transplant, alpha-beta T cells reportedly came from several hundred expanded graft clones. Surviving recipient cells, namely T cells and thymic progenitors, were the source of high day-60 TCRbeta diversity in some patients. By one year post-transplant, T-cell counts and diversity largely arose from T cells that were newly produced.

Germline V gene lookup returns CDR1 SGHAT and CDR2 FQNNGV. The ends were cut back, 5 bases at V and 3 bases at J, with 17 bases in the middle. CDR3 length: 15 amino acids. Unique molecular identifiers were incorporated when the TCRbeta library was constructed. Each CDR3 protein gets one entry after TCRdb re-called the PCR reads with MiXCR. This sample has about 420,000 distinct CDR3 sequences; 15% to 20% occur once, and the top ten carry around 30%. This specimen consisted of PBMCs, mostly from graft donor cells, obtained 360 days after TCRalphabeta/CD19-depleted stem cell transplant. The sequence derives from a boy under two years old who had a stem cell transplant for Wiskott-Aldrich syndrome, so the T cells may come from the graft donor. The rearrangement joins TRBV11-2 to TRBJ2-7; no definite D call. The CDR3 spells CASSPGRFSHYEQYF. The DNA of the CDR3 is TGTGCCAGCAGCCCAGGACGTTTTTCGCACTACGAGCAGTACTTC.